Listed below are T cell receptor beta chains from one sample, sequenced in a study of blood T cell repertoires in COVID-19. Here immunoSEQ multiplex PCR was the method, and the copy in TCRdb shows in-frame clones only, minus some. The sample lists a few hundred thousand clones; 80% to 95% were seen once. The sample consisted of PBMCs or T cells enriched from blood (not recorded which). All receptors come from a woman between 35 and 50 years old who had been exposed to COVID-19. CDR3s include the opening cysteine and the closing phenylalanine or tryptophan. The order of the fields is V gene, J gene, clone size, D gene, CDR3 DNA, CDR3 protein. The D gene is left open where the match is weak. Where a row states a size, it is once, few, many or the class of an expanded clone; other rows omit it.

TRBV27,TRBJ1-4,-,TRBD1,TGTGCCAGCAGTCGGGACAGGGGGAATGAAAAACTGTTTTTT,CASSRDRGNEKLFF
TRBV19,TRBJ1-2,-,-,TGTGCCAGTAGTATAAGGGCAGGGCCTAACTATGGCTACACCTTC,CASSIRAGPNYGYTF
TRBV11-2,TRBJ1-1,-,-,TGTGCCAGCAGCTCCAGGAACACCGATGAAGCTTTCTTT,CASSSRNTDEAFF
TRBV6-6,TRBJ1-2,-,-,TGTGCCAGCAGCCGATTTTATGGCGGGAACTATGGCTACACCTTC,CASSRFYGGNYGYTF
TRBV7-2,TRBJ2-3,-,TRBD2,TGTGCCAGCAGCTCTAGACTAGCGGGGGGGGGCACAGATACGCAGTATTTT,CASSSRLAGGGTDTQYF
TRBV11-2,TRBJ1-3,-,-,TGTGCCAGCAGCTTAGGGTCCGCTCGGGGCACCATATATTTT,CASSLGSARGTIYF
TRBV4-1,TRBJ1-6,-,-,TGCGCCAGCAGCCAAGAAGGTCAGGGGTACAATTCACCCCTCCACTTT,CASSQEGQGYNSPLHF
TRBV7-9,TRBJ1-4,few,-,TGTGCCAGCAGCGCCGTCAGGGGAGAGGGTGAAAAACTGTTTTTT,CASSAVRGEGEKLFF
TRBV10-3,TRBJ2-5,-,TRBD2,TGTGCCATCAGTGAGTGGGGAGGGCCAGGAGAGACCCAGTACTTC,CAISEWGGPGETQYF
TRBV19,TRBJ2-1,-,-,TGTGCCAGTAGTATAGATGGGACTTCCCTTTCCTACAATGAGCAGTTCTTC,CASSIDGTSLSYNEQFF
TRBV19,TRBJ2-1,few,TRBD2,TGTGCCAGTAGTATAGTAGCGGGGGGGCGCAATGAGCAGTTCTTC,CASSIVAGGRNEQFF
TRBV7-9,TRBJ1-4,-,-,TGTGCCAGCAGCTTAGACATTGCCAATGAAAAACTGTTTTTT,CASSLDIANEKLFF
TRBV29-1,TRBJ2-2,once,TRBD2,TGCAGCGCCACTCGGGGGGCCGGGGAGCTGTTTTTT,CSATRGAGELFF
TRBV6-5,TRBJ1-3,-,-,TGTGCCAGCAGTTATCGGTTGGCAGGGGCGGGAAACACCATATATTTT,CASSYRLAGAGNTIYF
TRBV19,TRBJ2-5,-,TRBD1,TGTGCCAGTAGTGGGGACAGGCAGAGAGAGACCCAGTACTTC,CASSGDRQRETQYF
TRBV7-6,TRBJ1-2,-,-,TGTGCCAGCAGCCTCGGGGGGCCGGGAGGCTACACCTTC,CASSLGGPGGYTF
TRBV7-2,TRBJ1-2,-,-,TGTGCCAGCAGCTTAGTCCGAAGGGGCCCGAGCTATGGCTACACCTTC,CASSLVRRGPSYGYTF
TRBV6-6,TRBJ2-5,-,TRBD1,TGTGCCAGCAGGGCCGGACAGGGAATTCCGAAAGAGACCCAGTACTTC,CASRAGQGIPKETQYF
TRBV19,TRBJ1-3,-,-,TGTGCCAGCCGGCGGAGCTCTGGAAACACCATATATTTT,CASRRSSGNTIYF
TRBV24-1,TRBJ2-1,-,-,TGTGCCACCAGTGAACTTGACTCAGGGGATGAGCAGTTCTTC,CATSELDSGDEQFF
TRBV12-3/TRBV12-4,TRBJ1-2,-,-,TGTGCCAGCAGTGCCCGGTCCGACGGGGGCTACACCTTC,CASSARSDGGYTF
TRBV7-9,TRBJ2-6,-,-,TGTGCCAGCAGCTTAGCGAGCGGTTCCGGGGCCAACGTCCTGACTTTC,CASSLASGSGANVLTF
TRBV5-1,TRBJ1-6,-,TRBD1,TGCGCCAGCAGCTTGGCATCTCCGGGACAGAAGAATTCACCCCTCCACTTT,CASSLASPGQKNSPLHF
TRBV30,TRBJ1-1,-,-,TGTGCCTGGAGTTTTTCGGTGAACACTGAAGCTTTCTTT,CAWSFSVNTEAFF
TRBV7-2,TRBJ1-1,-,-,TGTGCCAGCAGCTTTGGCGGGCCGGGCAGGCCGAACACTGAAGCTTTCTTT,CASSFGGPGRPNTEAFF
TRBV5-4,TRBJ2-3,once,-,TGTGCCAGCAGCTTGGTTCCCCTCTCAGATACGCAGTATTTT,CASSLVPLSDTQYF
TRBV3-1/TRBV3-2,TRBJ2-7,-,TRBD2,TGTGCCAGCAGCCAAGATCTAACTAGCGCCTACTACGAGCAGTACTTC,CASSQDLTSAYYEQYF
TRBV6-5,TRBJ2-7,-,TRBD2,TGTGCCAGCAGCTCAGTGGGGGGAGGGAGCTACGAGCAGTACTTC,CASSSVGGGSYEQYF
TRBV6-5,TRBJ1-1,-,-,TGTGCCAGCAGAGAGGGAAGAAGGGTCAGTCGGGCTTTCTTT,CASREGRRVSRAFF
TRBV6-5,TRBJ2-1,-,TRBD2,TGTGCCAGCAGTTTCTATAGCGGGGGCTCAGATGAGCAGTTCTTC,CASSFYSGGSDEQFF
TRBV10-2,TRBJ1-1,-,TRBD1,TGCGCCAGCAGCTGGACAGGGATCGGCACTGAAGCTTTCTTT,CASSWTGIGTEAFF
TRBV7-2,TRBJ1-1,-,-,TGTGCCAGCAGCCCCTTCGGACATTCTGAAGCTTTCTTT,CASSPFGHSEAFF
TRBV7-3,TRBJ1-1,-,TRBD1,TGTGCCAGCAGCTTAGGAGGGGGCCTGAACACTGAAGCTTTCTTT,CASSLGGGLNTEAFF
TRBV28,TRBJ1-5,-,-,TGTGCCAGCAGTTTCCCGGGGTATAGCAATCAGCCCCAGCATTTT,CASSFPGYSNQPQHF
TRBV10-2,TRBJ2-4,-,-,TGCGCCAGCAGTGAGTCGACACGGCGAAAAAACATTCAGTACTTC,CASSESTRRKNIQYF
TRBV7-2,TRBJ1-2,-,TRBD1,TGTGCCAGCAGCTCCTTGGGGACAGGGGAGGTCGGCTACACCTTC,CASSSLGTGEVGYTF
TRBV5-6,TRBJ2-7,once,TRBD2,TGTGCCAGCAGCGGACTAGCGGGCGCCAGGCAGTACTTC,CASSGLAGARQYF
TRBV20-1,TRBJ2-7,-,TRBD2,TGCAGTGGTAGTTTCAGGGCTAGCGGGGGTAGCTCCTACGAGCAGTACTTC,CSGSFRASGGSSYEQYF
TRBV5-4,TRBJ2-1,-,TRBD2,TGTGCCAGCAGCTCAGGACTAGCGGGACACAATGAGCAGTTCTTC,CASSSGLAGHNEQFF
TRBV12-3/TRBV12-4,TRBJ1-1,-,-,TGTGCCAGCACCCTCCAGGGGAATGAAGCTTTCTTT,CASTLQGNEAFF
TRBV19,TRBJ2-5,-,-,TGTGCCAGTAGTATGGAAGGCGGCCAGGGGAGGGTGGCCCAGTACTTC,CASSMEGGQGRVAQYF
TRBV27,TRBJ2-7,-,TRBD2,TGTGCCAGCAGTTTGTACGGGACTACGGGGTACGAGCAGTACTTC,CASSLYGTTGYEQYF
TRBV25-1,TRBJ1-3,-,-,TGTGCCAGCAGTGAACCCGGTCCTGGAAACACCATATATTTT,CASSEPGPGNTIYF
TRBV2,TRBJ2-2,once,-,TGTGCCAGCAGTGAAGCAGGGGCCGACACCGGGGAGCTGTTTTTT,CASSEAGADTGELFF
TRBV14,TRBJ1-6,-,TRBD1,TGTGCCAGCAGCCAAGGGACAGGGTCATATTATAATTCACCCCTCCACTTT,CASSQGTGSYYNSPLHF
TRBV27,TRBJ2-7,-,TRBD1,TGTGCCAGCTCCCTAGGACAGGGAAGCGACGAGCAGTACTTC,CASSLGQGSDEQYF
TRBV15,TRBJ2-7,-,TRBD1,TGTGCCACCAGTCAGGGGGCCTCAAAGGAAGAGCAGTACTTC,CATSQGASKEEQYF
TRBV5-1,TRBJ1-1,-,TRBD1,TGCGCCAGCAGCCCGAGACAGGGAGGCGTGAACACTGAAGCTTTCTTT,CASSPRQGGVNTEAFF
TRBV6-5,TRBJ2-3,-,TRBD2,TGTGCCAGCAGCGCTCCGACTAGCCCCACAGATACGCAGTATTTT,CASSAPTSPTDTQYF
TRBV7-9,TRBJ1-2,-,-,TGTGCCAGCCGGGATGCTAACTATGGCTACACCTTC,CASRDANYGYTF
TRBV7-8,TRBJ1-2,-,-,TGTGCCAGCAGCTTAGGTCCGGGAGGGTGGGGTGGCTACACCTTC,CASSLGPGGWGGYTF
TRBV6-1,TRBJ1-2,-,TRBD1,TGTGCCAGCAGTGAAGTCGCAGGGGGGATCTATGGCTACACCTTC,CASSEVAGGIYGYTF
TRBV30,TRBJ2-3,-,TRBD2,TGTGCCTGGAGTATACCTATAGCGGGAGGCACAGATACGCAGTATTTT,CAWSIPIAGGTDTQYF
TRBV5-4,TRBJ1-1,-,TRBD1,TGTGCCAGCAGCTTGGAGCGTCAGGGGGCCGAAGCTTTCTTT,CASSLERQGAEAFF
TRBV19,TRBJ2-1,once,-,TGTGCCAGTAGCCCGACAGCCCGCTCCTACAATGAGCAGTTCTTC,CASSPTARSYNEQFF